These T cell receptor beta chains were read from a single sample in a study of blood T cell repertoires in COVID-19. Data came from immunoSEQ multiplex PCR; TCRdb stores just in-frame clones and leaves some out. There are 15,000 to 25,000 clones in the sample; about 92% occur only once, and roughly 4.3% lies in the top ten. Sequencing was performed on peripheral blood. All receptors come from a woman aged 45-60 years with active COVID-19. CDR3s include the opening cysteine and the closing phenylalanine or tryptophan. Each record gives: J gene, clone size, V gene, D gene, CDR3 DNA, CDR3 protein. A D gene is named only where the DNA matches it firmly. Not every row has a clone size; where given, it reads once, few, many or a size class.

TRBJ2-1 | . | TRBV5-1 | . | TGCGCCAGCAGCGTAGGACAGAACCTTGAAGAGCAGTTCTTC | CASSVGQNLEEQFF
TRBJ2-1 | . | TRBV9 | TRBD2 | TGTGCCAGCAGTCAGAGCATGACTAGCGGGAACCTACGGGAGCAGTTCTTC | CASSQSMTSGNLREQFF
TRBJ2-2 | . | TRBV28 | . | TGTGCCAGCAGTCCCCGGAACACCGGGGAGCTGTTTTTT | CASSPRNTGELFF
TRBJ2-7 | . | TRBV5-4 | . | TGTGCCAGCAGCCTGGATATCCGGGACACGAGCTCCTACGAGCAGTACTTC | CASSLDIRDTSSYEQYF
TRBJ2-1 | large | TRBV11-3 | TRBD1 | TGTGCCAGCAGCTTAAGGGGGACAGGGGGCTTGGTTGAGCAGTTCTTC | CASSLRGTGGLVEQFF
TRBJ2-1 | . | TRBV19 | . | TGTGCCAGTAGCAAAAGCGGCCACTCCTACAATGAGCAGTTCTTC | CASSKSGHSYNEQFF
TRBJ2-1 | . | TRBV24-1 | TRBD2 | TGTGCCACCAGTGATACTAGCGGGAGTGGATATGAGCAGTTCTTC | CATSDTSGSGYEQFF
TRBJ2-2 | . | TRBV14 | . | TGTGCCAGCAGCCATCCCTACCCCGGGGAGCTGTTTTTT | CASSHPYPGELFF
TRBJ1-2 | . | TRBV6-1 | . | TGTGCCAGCAGTGAAGACTTTAGGGGTCTAAGGGGCTACACCTTC | CASSEDFRGLRGYTF
TRBJ2-1 | . | TRBV13 | TRBD2 | TGTGCCAGCAGCTCGACTAGCGGGGGGAATGAGCAGTTCTTC | CASSSTSGGNEQFF
TRBJ1-5 | . | TRBV19 | . | TGTGCCAGTAGTATAGGGCCAGGCAATCAGCCCCAGCATTTT | CASSIGPGNQPQHF
TRBJ2-2 | . | TRBV5-1 | TRBD1 | TGCGCCAGCAGCTGGGGACAGGGTGTCACCGGGGAGCTGTTTTTT | CASSWGQGVTGELFF
TRBJ1-3 | . | TRBV5-1 | . | TGCGCCAGCAGCATTGACAGCTCTGGAAACACCATATATTTT | CASSIDSSGNTIYF
TRBJ2-3 | . | TRBV6-5 | . | TGTGCCAGTCTGCTAGCCAGCACAGATACGCAGTATTTT | CASLLASTDTQYF
TRBJ2-2 | . | TRBV5-1 | TRBD2 | TGCGCCAGCAGCCCTGGCCACCCGGGGGGCGGGGAGCTGTTTTTT | CASSPGHPGGGELFF
TRBJ2-7 | . | TRBV6-4 | TRBD2 | TGTGCCAGCAGGGACGAGCTTAGCGGGAGAGAATACGAGCAGTACTTC | CASRDELSGREYEQYF